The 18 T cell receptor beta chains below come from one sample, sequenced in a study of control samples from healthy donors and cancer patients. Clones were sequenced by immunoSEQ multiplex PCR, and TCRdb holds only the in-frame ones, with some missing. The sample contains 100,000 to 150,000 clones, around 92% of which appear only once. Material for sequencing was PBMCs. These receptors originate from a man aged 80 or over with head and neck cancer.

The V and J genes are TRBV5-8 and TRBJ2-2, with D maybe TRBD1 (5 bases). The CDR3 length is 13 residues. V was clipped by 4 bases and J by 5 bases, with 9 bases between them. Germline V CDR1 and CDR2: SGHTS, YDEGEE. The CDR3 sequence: CASSPTVTGELFF. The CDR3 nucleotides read TGTGCCAGCAGCCCGACAGTGACCGGGGAGCTGTTTTTT.

The CDR3 nucleotides are TGTGCCAGCAGCCCATACGGGACAGGGAACACCATATATTTT. This sequence encodes CASSPYGTGNTIYF. This chain joins TRBV7-2 and TRBJ1-3, with 9 bases lining up with TRBD1. Trimming at V came to 5 bases and at J to 7 bases, leaving 6 bases not matched to a gene. Per the germline V gene, CDR1 is SGHTA and CDR2 is FQGNSA. The CDR3 covers 14 residues.

CDR3 sequence: CASSQDRAPSSYNEQFF. CDR3 DNA sequence: TGTGCCAGCAGCCAAGATCGGGCTCCAAGCTCCTACAATGAGCAGTTCTTC. The V gene is TRBV14, the J gene TRBJ2-1; D not resolved. The CDR3 consists of 17 residues. V was pared by 0 bases and J by 0 bases, with 12 bases between. The V gene's germline CDR1 is SGHDN and CDR2 FVKESK.

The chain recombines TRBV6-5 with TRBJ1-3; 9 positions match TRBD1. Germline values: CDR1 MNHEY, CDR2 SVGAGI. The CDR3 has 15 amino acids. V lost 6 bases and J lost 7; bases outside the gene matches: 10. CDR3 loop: CASSPSGTGRNTIYF. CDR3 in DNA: TGTGCCAGCAGCCCGTCGGGGACAGGGAGGAACACCATATATTTT.

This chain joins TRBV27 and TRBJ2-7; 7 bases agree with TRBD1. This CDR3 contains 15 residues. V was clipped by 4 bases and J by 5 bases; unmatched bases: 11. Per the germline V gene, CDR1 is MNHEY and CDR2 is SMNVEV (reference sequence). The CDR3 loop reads CASSSPGQGVDEQYF. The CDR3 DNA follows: TGTGCCAGCAGTTCTCCAGGTCAGGGGGTCGACGAGCAGTACTTC.

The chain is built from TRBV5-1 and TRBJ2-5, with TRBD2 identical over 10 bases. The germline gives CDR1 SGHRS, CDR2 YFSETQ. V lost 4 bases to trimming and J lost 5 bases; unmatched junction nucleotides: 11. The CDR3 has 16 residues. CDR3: CASSVDGSSGGETQYF. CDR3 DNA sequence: TGCGCCAGCAGCGTTGACGGGTCTAGCGGGGGTGAGACCCAGTACTTC. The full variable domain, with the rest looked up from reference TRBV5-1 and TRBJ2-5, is KAGVTQTPRYLIKTRGQQVTLSCSPISGHRSVSWYQQTPGQGLQFLFEYFSETQRNKGNFPGRFSGRQFSNSRSEMNVSTLELGDSALYLCASSVDGSSGGETQYFGPGTRLLVL.

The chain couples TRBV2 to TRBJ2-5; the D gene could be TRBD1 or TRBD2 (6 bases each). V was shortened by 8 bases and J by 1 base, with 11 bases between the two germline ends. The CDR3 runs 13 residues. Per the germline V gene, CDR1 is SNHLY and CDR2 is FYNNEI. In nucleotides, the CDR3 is TGTGCCAGCGGGGGGCGCGGCCAAGAGACCCAGTACTTC. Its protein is CASGGRGQETQYF.

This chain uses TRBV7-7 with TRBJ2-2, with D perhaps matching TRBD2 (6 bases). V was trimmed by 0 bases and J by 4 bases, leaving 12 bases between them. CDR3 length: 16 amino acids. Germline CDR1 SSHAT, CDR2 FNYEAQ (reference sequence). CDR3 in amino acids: CASSLAGGAATGELFF. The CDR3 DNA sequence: TGTGCCAGCAGCTTAGCGGGGGGAGCGGCCACCGGGGAGCTGTTTTTT.

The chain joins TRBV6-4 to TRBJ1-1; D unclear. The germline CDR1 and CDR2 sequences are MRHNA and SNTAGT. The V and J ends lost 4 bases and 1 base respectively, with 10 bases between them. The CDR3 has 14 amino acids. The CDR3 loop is CASSAGRGNTEAFF. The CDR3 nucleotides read TGTGCCAGCAGTGCTGGACGGGGGAACACTGAAGCTTTCTTT.

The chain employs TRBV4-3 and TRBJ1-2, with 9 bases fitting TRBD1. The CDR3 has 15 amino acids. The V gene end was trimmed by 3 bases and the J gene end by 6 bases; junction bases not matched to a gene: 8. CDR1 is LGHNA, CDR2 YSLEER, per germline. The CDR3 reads CASSHILRQGDGYTF. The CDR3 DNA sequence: TGCGCCAGCAGCCACATTTTAAGACAGGGGGATGGCTACACCTTC.

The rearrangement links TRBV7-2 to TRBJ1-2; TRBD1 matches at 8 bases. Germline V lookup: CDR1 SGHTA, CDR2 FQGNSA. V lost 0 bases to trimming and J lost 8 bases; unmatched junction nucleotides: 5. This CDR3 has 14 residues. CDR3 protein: CASSLAQGAGGYTF. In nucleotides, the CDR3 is TGTGCCAGCAGCTTAGCGCAGGGGGCCGGCGGCTACACCTTC.

The CDR3 DNA reads TGTGCCAGTAGTACGCGGACTAGCGGGGATTACAATGAGCAGTTCTTC. It yields the protein CASSTRTSGDYNEQFF. The V call is TRBV19, the J call TRBJ2-1; 12 bases agree with TRBD2. The trim removed 4 bases at V and 4 bases at J, leaving 5 bases unmatched. The CDR3 consists of 16 residues. The germline V gene has CDR1 LNHDA and CDR2 SQIVND (reference sequence).

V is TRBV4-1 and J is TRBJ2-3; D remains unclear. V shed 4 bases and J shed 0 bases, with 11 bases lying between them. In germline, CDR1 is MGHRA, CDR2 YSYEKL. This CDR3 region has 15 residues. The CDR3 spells CASSLTGRSTDTQYF. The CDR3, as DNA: TGCGCCAGCAGCCTCACCGGCCGGAGCACAGATACGCAGTATTTT.

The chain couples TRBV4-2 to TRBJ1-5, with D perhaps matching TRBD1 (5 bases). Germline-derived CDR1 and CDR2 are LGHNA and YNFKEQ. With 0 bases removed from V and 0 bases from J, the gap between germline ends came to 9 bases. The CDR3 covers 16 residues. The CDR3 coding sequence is TGTGCCAGCAGCCAAGAACAGGCCGATAGCAATCAGCCCCAGCATTTT. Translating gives CASSQEQADSNQPQHF.

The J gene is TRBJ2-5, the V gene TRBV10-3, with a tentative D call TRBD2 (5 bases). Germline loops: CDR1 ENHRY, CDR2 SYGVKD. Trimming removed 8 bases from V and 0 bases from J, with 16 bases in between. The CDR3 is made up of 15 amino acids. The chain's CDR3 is CAIRRVGSDQETQYF. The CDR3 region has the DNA TGTGCCATCCGGCGGGTGGGGTCGGACCAAGAGACCCAGTACTTC.

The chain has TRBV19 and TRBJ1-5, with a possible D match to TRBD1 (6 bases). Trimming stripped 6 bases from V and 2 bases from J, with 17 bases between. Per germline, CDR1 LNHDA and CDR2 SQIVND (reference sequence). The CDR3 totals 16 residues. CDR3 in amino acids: CASSRFTGIGNQPQHF. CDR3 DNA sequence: TGTGCCAGTAGCCGATTTACAGGGATTGGCAATCAGCCCCAGCATTTT.

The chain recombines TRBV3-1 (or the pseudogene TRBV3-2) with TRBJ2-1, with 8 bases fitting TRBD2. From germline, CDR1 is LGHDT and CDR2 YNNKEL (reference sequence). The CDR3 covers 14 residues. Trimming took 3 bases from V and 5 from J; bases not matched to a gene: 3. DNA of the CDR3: TGTGCCAGCAGCCAGACTAGCGACGACAATGAGCAGTTCTTC. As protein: CASSQTSDDNEQFF.

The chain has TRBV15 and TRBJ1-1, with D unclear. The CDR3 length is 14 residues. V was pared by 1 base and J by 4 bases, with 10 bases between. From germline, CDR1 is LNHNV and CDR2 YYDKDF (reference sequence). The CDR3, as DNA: TGTGCCACCAGCAGAGGCGGAGGGAGCACTGAAGCTTTCTTT. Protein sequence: CATSRGGGSTEAFF.